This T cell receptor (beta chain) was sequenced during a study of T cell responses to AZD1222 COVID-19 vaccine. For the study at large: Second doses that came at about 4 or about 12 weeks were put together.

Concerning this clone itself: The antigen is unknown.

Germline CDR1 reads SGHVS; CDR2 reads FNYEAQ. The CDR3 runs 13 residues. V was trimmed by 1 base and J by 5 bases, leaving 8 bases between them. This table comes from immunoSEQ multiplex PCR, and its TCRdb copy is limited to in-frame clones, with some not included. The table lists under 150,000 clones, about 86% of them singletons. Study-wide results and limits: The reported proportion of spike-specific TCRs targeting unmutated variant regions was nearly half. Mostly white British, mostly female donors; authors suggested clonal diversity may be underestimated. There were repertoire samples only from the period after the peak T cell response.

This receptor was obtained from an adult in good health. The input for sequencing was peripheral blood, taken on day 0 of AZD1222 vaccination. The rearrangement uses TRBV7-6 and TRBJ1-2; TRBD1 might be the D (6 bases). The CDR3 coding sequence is TGTGCCAGCAGCTTAGATACAGGGTATGGCTACACCTTC. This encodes CASSLDTGYGYTF.